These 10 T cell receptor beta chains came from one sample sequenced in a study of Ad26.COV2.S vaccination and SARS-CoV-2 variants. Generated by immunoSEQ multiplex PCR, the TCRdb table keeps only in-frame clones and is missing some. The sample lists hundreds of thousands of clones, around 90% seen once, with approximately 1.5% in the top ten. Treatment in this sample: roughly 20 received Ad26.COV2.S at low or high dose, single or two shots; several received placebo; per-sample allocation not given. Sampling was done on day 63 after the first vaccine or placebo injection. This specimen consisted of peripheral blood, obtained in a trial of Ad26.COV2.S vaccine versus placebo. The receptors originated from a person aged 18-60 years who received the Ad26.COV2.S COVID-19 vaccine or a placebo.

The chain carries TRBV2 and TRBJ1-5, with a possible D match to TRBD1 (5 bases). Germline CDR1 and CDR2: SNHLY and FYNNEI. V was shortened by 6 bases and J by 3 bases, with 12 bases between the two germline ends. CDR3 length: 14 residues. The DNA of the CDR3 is TGTGCCAGCAGCCTGGGACGGAACAATCAGCCCCAGCATTTT. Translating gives CASSLGRNNQPQHF.

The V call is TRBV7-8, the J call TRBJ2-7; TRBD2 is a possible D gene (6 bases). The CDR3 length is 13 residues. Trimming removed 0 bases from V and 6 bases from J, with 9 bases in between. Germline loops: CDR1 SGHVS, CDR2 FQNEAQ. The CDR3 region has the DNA TGTGCCAGCAGCTTAGCACTCGGGGGCGAGCAGTACTTC. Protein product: CASSLALGGEQYF.

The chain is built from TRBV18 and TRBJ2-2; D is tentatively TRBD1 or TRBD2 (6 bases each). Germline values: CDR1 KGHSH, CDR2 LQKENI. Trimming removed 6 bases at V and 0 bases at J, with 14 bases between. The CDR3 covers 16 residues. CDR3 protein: CASSILRGANTGELFF. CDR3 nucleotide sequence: TGTGCCAGCTCTATCCTTAGGGGGGCGAACACCGGGGAGCTGTTTTTT.

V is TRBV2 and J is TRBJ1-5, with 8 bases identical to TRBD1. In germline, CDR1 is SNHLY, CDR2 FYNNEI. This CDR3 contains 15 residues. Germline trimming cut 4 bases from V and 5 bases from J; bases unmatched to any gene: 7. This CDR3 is CASSVGQGRDQPQHF. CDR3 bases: TGTGCCAGCAGTGTAGGACAGGGAAGGGATCAGCCCCAGCATTTT.

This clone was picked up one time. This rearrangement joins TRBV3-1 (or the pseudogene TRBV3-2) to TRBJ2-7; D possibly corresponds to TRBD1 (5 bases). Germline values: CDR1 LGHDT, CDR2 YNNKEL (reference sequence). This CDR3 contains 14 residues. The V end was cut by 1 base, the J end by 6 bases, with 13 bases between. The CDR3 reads CASSQGGPGREQYF. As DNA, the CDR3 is TGTGCCAGCAGCCAAGGGGGCCCAGGGCGCGAGCAGTACTTC.

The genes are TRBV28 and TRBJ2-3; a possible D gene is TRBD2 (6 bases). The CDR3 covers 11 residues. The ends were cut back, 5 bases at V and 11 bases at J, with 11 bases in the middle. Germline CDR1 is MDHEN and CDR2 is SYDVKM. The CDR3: CASSGGYKQYF. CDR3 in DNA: TGTGCCAGCAGTGGGGGGTATAAGCAGTATTTT.

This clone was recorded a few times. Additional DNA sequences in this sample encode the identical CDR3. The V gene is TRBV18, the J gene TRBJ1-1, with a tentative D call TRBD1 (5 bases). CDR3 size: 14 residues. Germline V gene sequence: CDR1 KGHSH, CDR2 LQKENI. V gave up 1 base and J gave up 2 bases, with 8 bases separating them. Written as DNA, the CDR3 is TGTGCCAGCTCACCACAGGGACCAAACACTGAAGCTTTCTTT. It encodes CASSPQGPNTEAFF.

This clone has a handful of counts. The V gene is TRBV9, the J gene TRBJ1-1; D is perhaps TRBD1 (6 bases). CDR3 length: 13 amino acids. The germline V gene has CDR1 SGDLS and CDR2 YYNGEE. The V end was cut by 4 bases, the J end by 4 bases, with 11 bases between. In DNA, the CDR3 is TGTGCCAGCAGCCGACAGGCTCTCACTGAAGCTTTCTTT. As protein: CASSRQALTEAFF.

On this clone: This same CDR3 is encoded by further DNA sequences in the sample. In nucleotides, the CDR3 is TGTGCCAGCAGCCGGACAGTTAATCAGCCCCAGCATTTT. It specifies CASSRTVNQPQHF. V and J are TRBV6-5 and TRBJ1-5; TRBD1 might be the D (6 bases). The V end was cut by 6 bases, the J end by 4 bases, with 10 bases between. Germline values: CDR1 MNHEY, CDR2 SVGAGI. The CDR3 is made up of 13 amino acids.

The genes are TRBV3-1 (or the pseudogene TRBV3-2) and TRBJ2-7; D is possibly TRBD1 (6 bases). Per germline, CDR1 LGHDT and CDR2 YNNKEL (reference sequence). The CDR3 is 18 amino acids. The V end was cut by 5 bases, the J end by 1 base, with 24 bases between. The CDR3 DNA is TGTGCCAGCAGCTCCAGGGGCTTAGCAGCCTATTCGTCCTACGAGCAGTACTTC. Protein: CASSSRGLAAYSSYEQYF.